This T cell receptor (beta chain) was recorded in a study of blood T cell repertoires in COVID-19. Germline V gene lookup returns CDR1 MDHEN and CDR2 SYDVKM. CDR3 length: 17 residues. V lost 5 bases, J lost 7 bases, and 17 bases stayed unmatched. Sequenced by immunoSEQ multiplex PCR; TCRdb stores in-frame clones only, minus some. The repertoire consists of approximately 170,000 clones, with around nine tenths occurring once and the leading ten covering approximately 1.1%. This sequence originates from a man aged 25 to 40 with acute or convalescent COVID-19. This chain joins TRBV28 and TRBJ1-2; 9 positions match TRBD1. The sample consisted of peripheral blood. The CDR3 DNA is TGTGCCAGCAGTGTAACACAGGGGGCGAGGAGTTCAGGTGGCTACACCTTC. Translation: CASSVTQGARSSGGYTF.